The sample holds many counts of the clone carrying this TCR beta chain. Its antigen is unknown. These data originate in a study of T-cell memory formation after mild COVID-19. Findings and limits, study-wide: Clones shrinking between day 15 and 85 showed a balanced CD4/CD8 split, and those that grew later tilted toward CD4+.

TCRdb re-called the 5' RACE reads with MiXCR, one entry per CDR3 protein. The sample lists hundreds of thousands of distinct CDR3 sequences, about 20% occurring once. This CDR3 is built from 14 residues. CDR1 is SQVTM and CDR2 is ANQGSEA in the germline V gene. With V trimmed by 1 base and J by 3 bases, 3 bases remained unmatched. This receptor was identified in a man between 18 and 35 years old who had mild COVID-19 (a few samples of this study predate the infection). Cell type and time point are not known. The source material was PBMCs or a T cell subset sorted from them (not recorded which). This chain uses TRBV29-1 with TRBJ2-1, with 7 bases that match TRBD2. CDR3 region: CSVEGRGSYNEQFF. CDR3 nucleotide sequence: TGCAGCGTTGAAGGGCGGGGGAGCTACAATGAGCAGTTCTTC.